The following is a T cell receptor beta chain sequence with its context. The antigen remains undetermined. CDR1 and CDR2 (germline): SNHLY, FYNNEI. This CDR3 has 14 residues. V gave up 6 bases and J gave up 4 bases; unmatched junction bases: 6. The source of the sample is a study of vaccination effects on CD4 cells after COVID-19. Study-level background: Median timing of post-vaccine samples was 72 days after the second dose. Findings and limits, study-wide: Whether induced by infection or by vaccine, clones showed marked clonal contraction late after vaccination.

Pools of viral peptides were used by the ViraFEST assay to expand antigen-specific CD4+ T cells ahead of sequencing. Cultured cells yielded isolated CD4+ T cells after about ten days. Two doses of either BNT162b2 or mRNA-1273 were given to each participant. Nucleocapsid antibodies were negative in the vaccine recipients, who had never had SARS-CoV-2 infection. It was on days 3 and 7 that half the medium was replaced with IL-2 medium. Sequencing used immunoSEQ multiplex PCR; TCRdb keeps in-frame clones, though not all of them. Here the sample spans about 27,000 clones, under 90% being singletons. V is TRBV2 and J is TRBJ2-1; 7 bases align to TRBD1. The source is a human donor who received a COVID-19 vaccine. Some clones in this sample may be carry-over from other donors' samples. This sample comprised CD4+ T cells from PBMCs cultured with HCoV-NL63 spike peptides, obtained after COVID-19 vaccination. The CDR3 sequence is CASSRRGLYNEQFF. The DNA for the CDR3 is TGTGCCAGCAGCCGCAGGGGGTTATACAATGAGCAGTTCTTC. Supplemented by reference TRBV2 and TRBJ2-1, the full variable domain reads EPEVTQTPSHQVTQMGQEVILRCVPISNHLYFYWYRQILGQKVEFLVSFYNNEISEKSEIFDDQFSVERPDGSNFTLKIRSTKLEDSAMYFCASSRRGLYNEQFFGPGTRLTVL.